The sequence of this T cell receptor beta chain was determined in a study of cytotoxic CD8 clonotypes in ibrutinib-treated CLL. General study results and limits: Contraction or stability on treatment was seen for public clonotypes, which were uncommon.

The targeted sequencing depth was 1 in 200,000 to 1 in 1 million T cells. Repertoires were generated with immunoSEQ multiplex PCR, while TCRdb's copy carries only in-frame clones and drops some. Of approximately 70,000 clones listed, 75% to 85% were seen once; the top ten hold less than 9%. The CDR3 covers 13 residues. The germline CDR1 and CDR2 sequences are SEHNR and FQNEAQ (reference sequence). V shed 5 bases and J 12 bases; nucleotides not matched to a gene: 10. Remarks on this clone: Its antigen remains unknown.

The sequence was collected from a human donor with chronic lymphocytic leukemia. The chain employs TRBV7-9 and TRBJ1-1; 9 bases match TRBD1. The sample in question was PBMCs, obtained at disease progression, from a patient treated with ibrutinib. The CDR3 bases are TGTGCCAGCAGCCGCCCACAGGGGGCCGAGTCTTTCTTT. Residues: CASSRPQGAESFF.